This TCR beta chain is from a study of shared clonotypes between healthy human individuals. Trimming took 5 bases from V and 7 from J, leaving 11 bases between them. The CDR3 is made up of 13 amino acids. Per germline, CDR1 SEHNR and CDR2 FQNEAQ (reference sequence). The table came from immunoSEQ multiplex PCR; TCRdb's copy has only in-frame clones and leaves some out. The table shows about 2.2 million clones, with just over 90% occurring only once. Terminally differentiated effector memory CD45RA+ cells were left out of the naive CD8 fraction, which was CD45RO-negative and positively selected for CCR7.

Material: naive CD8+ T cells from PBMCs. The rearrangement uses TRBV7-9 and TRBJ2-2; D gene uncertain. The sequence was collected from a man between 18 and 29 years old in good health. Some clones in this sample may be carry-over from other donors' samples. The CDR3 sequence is CASSPITFGELFF. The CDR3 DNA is TGTGCCAGCAGCCCTATTACATTCGGGGAGCTGTTTTTT.